The 29 T cell receptor beta chains below all came from one sample that was sequenced in a study of blood T cells in healthy people across ages. Through a sample-barcoded 5' primer and a J-beta primer mix, a second PCR was run for roughly 6 to 11 cycles. From the 5' RACE reads, TCRdb called clonotypes with MiXCR, one entry per CDR3 protein. The table has 950,000 to 1,200,000 distinct CDR3 sequences, 35% to 40% seen once. Sample: blood. The receptors originated from a man between 18 and 35 years old in good health.

The gene calls are TRBV20-1 and TRBJ2-5, with D possibly being TRBD1 (5 bases). V lost 5 bases to trimming and J lost 4 bases, with 17 bases between them. CDR1 is DFQATT, CDR2 SNEGSKA, per germline (reference sequence). The CDR3 sequence is 14 residues long. CDR3 sequence reads: CSASTASGSETQYF. The CDR3 nucleotides read TGCAGTGCTTCGACGGCCTCAGGGTCAGAGACCCAGTACTTC.

This clonotype was seen a few times. This chain uses TRBV2 with TRBJ1-5; tentatively, D is TRBD1 (6 bases). Germline loops: CDR1 SNHLY, CDR2 FYNNEI. The CDR3 is 15 amino acids. V was trimmed by 6 bases and J by 5 bases, leaving 17 bases between them. The CDR3 sequence: CASSGGQSRYQPQHF. The CDR3 bases are TGTGCCAGCAGCGGCGGACAGAGCCGTTATCAGCCCCAGCATTTT.

This chain connects TRBV12-3 or TRBV12-4 to TRBJ1-5; 7 positions agree with TRBD1. This CDR3 is built from 15 residues. The junction had 8 bases not matched to a gene; V was cut back by 6 bases and J by 3 bases. CDR3 protein: CASRDGTAYNQPQHF. The CDR3 DNA follows: TGTGCCAGCAGGGACGGGACAGCCTACAATCAGCCCCAGCATTTT.

This clonotype turned up a few times. The V and J genes are TRBV29-1 and TRBJ2-1; TRBD1 matches at 7 bases. The J call may be in error: the DNA end matches TRBJ2-7 better. Per the germline V gene, CDR1 is SQVTM and CDR2 is ANQGSEA. The CDR3 contains 12 residues. CDR3 DNA sequence: TGCAGCGCCACGGGACAGTACAATGAGCAGTACTTC. It encodes CSATGQYNEQYF.

Ten or more counts support this clonotype. The V gene is TRBV4-1, the J gene TRBJ2-1, with D perhaps TRBD1 or TRBD2 (5 bases each). V lost 0 bases and J lost 7, with 16 bases in between. In germline, CDR1 is MGHRA, CDR2 YSYEKL. CDR3 length equals 16 residues. CDR3 nucleotides: TGCGCCAGCAGCCAAGATGAGGGGCGCGGAAGAAATGAGCAGTTCTTC. This translates into CASSQDEGRGRNEQFF.

V and J are TRBV10-3 and TRBJ1-2, with D unclear. The CDR3 spans 13 residues. V dropped 3 bases and J dropped 4 bases, with 9 bases sitting between them. Germline loops: CDR1 ENHRY, CDR2 SYGVKD. Written as DNA, the CDR3 is TGTGCCATCAGTGATTCCGGCAGCTATGGCTACACCTTC. It is translated as CAISDSGSYGYTF.

The V gene is TRBV7-9, the J gene TRBJ1-1, with D perhaps TRBD1 (5 bases). The CDR3 consists of 16 residues. Germline loops: CDR1 SEHNR, CDR2 FQNEAQ (reference sequence). V dropped 2 bases and J dropped 1 base, with 14 bases sitting between them. CDR3 DNA: TGTGCCAGCAGCTTAATTATCGACAGCCGGAACACTGAAGCTTTCTTT. Translating it yields CASSLIIDSRNTEAFF.

The chain has TRBV20-1 and TRBJ1-2; D uncertain. The CDR3 loop spans 15 amino acids. Germline CDR1 reads DFQATT; CDR2 reads SNEGSKA (reference sequence). The V end lost 3 bases, the J end lost 4 bases, and 18 bases lay between the germline ends. The DNA of the CDR3 is TGCAGTGCTAGCAAATCCCGGTCTGGTCCCTATGGCTACACCTTC. Translated: CSASKSRSGPYGYTF.

The CDR3 is CSARGQFTGELFF. In DNA form, the CDR3 reads TGCAGTGCCCGCGGACAGTTCACCGGGGAGCTGTTTTTT. The chain joins TRBV20-1 to TRBJ2-2; perhaps TRBD1 as D (6 bases). The CDR3 runs 13 residues. V was clipped by 6 bases and J by 4 bases, with 12 bases between them. CDR1 DFQATT and CDR2 SNEGSKA come from the germline V gene (reference sequence).

This clonotype was detected only a few times. This chain links TRBV7-2 with TRBJ2-7; D gene uncertain. Per the germline V gene, CDR1 is SGHTA and CDR2 is FQGNSA. Trimming took 1 base from V and 6 from J, leaving 10 bases between them. This CDR3 contains 13 residues. CDR3 bases: TGTGCCAGCAGCTTAGAAAGTTGGGGCGAGCAGTACTTC. This translates into CASSLESWGEQYF.

This clonotype has more than one count but fewer than ten. The chain has TRBV6-2 or TRBV6-3 and TRBJ1-5; the D is unclear. Per germline, CDR1 MNHEY and CDR2 SVGEGT. The CDR3 contains 13 residues. The V and J ends lost 2 bases and 5 bases respectively, with 7 bases between them. CDR3 sequence (DNA): TGTGCCAGCAGTTACGCGAAGGATCAGCCCCAGCATTTT. The encoded protein is CASSYAKDQPQHF.

This clonotype turned up a few times. V gene TRBV12-3 or TRBV12-4 combines with J gene TRBJ2-1; 8 bases match TRBD2. The CDR3 loop spans 16 amino acids. The junction had 10 bases not matched to a gene; V was cut back by 5 bases and J by 4 bases. The CDR3 here is CASSPRLARAYNEQFF. The CDR3 DNA sequence: TGTGCCAGCAGTCCGAGACTAGCGCGGGCATACAATGAGCAGTTCTTC.

In its sample, this clonotype was seen a few times. This rearrangement joins TRBV4-3 to TRBJ1-2; TRBD1 might be the D (6 bases). The CDR3 is 14 residues long. CDR1 is LGHNA and CDR2 is YSLEER in the germline V gene. Trimming stripped 1 base from V and 7 bases from J, with 13 bases between. The CDR3, as DNA: TGCGCCAGCAGCCAAGGGGGGCACCGGGGTGGCTACACCTTC. This translates into CASSQGGHRGGYTF.

On this clonotype: Relative to the germline gene, one junction end is altered; a read error may explain this. The chain joins TRBV11-1 to TRBJ1-2; 7 bases fit TRBD1. CDR1 SGHAT and CDR2 FQDESV come from the germline V gene (reference sequence). There are 16 residues in the CDR3. The CDR3 DNA sequence: TGTGTCAGCAGCTTAAACCCCGGGACAGATAACTATGGCTACACCTTC. Its translation is CVSSLNPGTDNYGYTF.

This clonotype was detected only a few times. The chain links TRBV6-2 or TRBV6-3 to TRBJ1-5; D perhaps matches TRBD1 (5 bases). The CDR3 is 16 residues long. Germline CDR1 MNHEY, CDR2 SVGEGT. Trimming took 6 bases from V and 1 from J, leaving 16 bases between them. The CDR3 region is CASRSKRQGSNQPQHF. As DNA, the CDR3 is TGTGCCAGCAGATCCAAACGGCAGGGAAGCAATCAGCCCCAGCATTTT.

The CDR3 region is CSVRAETYGYTF. Here the CDR3 DNA reads TGCAGCGTTCGGGCAGAAACTTATGGCTACACCTTC. V is TRBV29-1 and J is TRBJ1-2; no reliable D call. V was trimmed by 5 bases and J by 5 bases, leaving 12 bases between them. The CDR3 has 12 amino acids. The germline CDR1 and CDR2 sequences are SQVTM and ANQGSEA. The full variable domain, in which reference TRBV29-1 and TRBJ1-2 provide the parts outside the CDR3, is SAVISQKPSRDICQRGTSLTIQCQVDSQVTMMFWYRQQPGQSLTLIATANQGSEATYESGFVIDKFPISRPNLTFSTLTVSNMSPEDSSIYLCSVRAETYGYTFGSGTRLTVV.

This clonotype was found a few times. The chain is built from TRBV4-1 and TRBJ1-4; D gene uncertain. Germline V CDR1 and CDR2: MGHRA, YSYEKL. The CDR3 is made up of 15 amino acids. Between the trimmed V and J ends, which lost 7 bases and 5 bases, there was a span of 17 bases. The CDR3 nucleotides read TGCGCCAGCAACCTCGCGGCGGAAGGGAATGAAAAACTGTTTTTT. This codes for CASNLAAEGNEKLFF.

J is TRBJ2-7 and V is TRBV29-1; perhaps TRBD2 as D (5 bases). The DNA end lines up better with TRBJ2-5; the J call may be wrong. Germline V lookup: CDR1 SQVTM, CDR2 ANQGSEA. The CDR3 has 14 residues. Here the CDR3 DNA reads TGCAGCGTAAAACGGGATCTCCCGGGGGAGACCCAGTACTTC. Amino acids: CSVKRDLPGETQYF.

This clonotype was seen a few times. The V call is TRBV29-1, the J call TRBJ2-5; D is uncertain. V dropped 1 base and J dropped 11 bases, with 8 bases sitting between them. This CDR3 region has 10 residues. The germline gives CDR1 SQVTM, CDR2 ANQGSEA. Here the CDR3 DNA reads TGCAGCGTTGAAGGCAATGAGCAGTACTTC. It yields the protein CSVEGNEQYF.

The chain combines TRBV3-1 with TRBJ2-4, with 13 positions matching TRBD2. There are 14 residues in the CDR3. V trimming: 5 bases; J trimming: 13 bases; junction bases outside the gene matches: 8. Germline V gives CDR1 LGHDT, CDR2 YNNKEL (reference sequence). CDR3 sequence: CASSSAGTSGEQYF. CDR3 sequence (DNA): TGTGCCAGCAGCTCAGCCGGGACTAGCGGGGAGCAGTACTTC.

This clonotype was seen a handful of times. The chain recombines TRBV21-1 with TRBJ1-5; the D call of TRBD1 is as the table states it, not checked on the DNA. TRBV21-1 is a documented pseudogene. The CDR3 length is 15 residues. The CDR3 loop reads CASSKSGCADQPQHF. DNA for the CDR3: TGTGCCAGCAGCAAATCAGGGTGTGCAGATCAGCCCCAGCATTTT.

The rearrangement links TRBV5-1 to TRBJ1-3; no clear D. Trimming stripped 0 bases from V and 1 base from J, with 8 bases between. CDR3 length: 15 residues. The germline V gene has CDR1 SGHRS and CDR2 YFSETQ. The CDR3 protein is CASSLGPASGNTIYF. DNA of the CDR3: TGCGCCAGCAGCTTGGGGCCCGCTTCTGGAAACACCATATATTTT. Full variable domain (remainder filled in from reference TRBV5-1 and TRBJ1-3): KAGVTQTPRYLIKTRGQQVTLSCSPISGHRSVSWYQQTPGQGLQFLFEYFSETQRNKGNFPGRFSGRQFSNSRSEMNVSTLELGDSALYLCASSLGPASGNTIYFGEGSWLTVV.

The chain recombines TRBV4-3 with TRBJ2-1, with D possibly TRBD2 on 5 matching bases. V shed 8 bases and J shed 3 bases, with 17 bases lying between them. This CDR3 is built from 15 residues. CDR1 is LGHNA, CDR2 YSLEER, per germline. The CDR3: CASRGPAGIYNEQFF. CDR3 DNA: TGCGCCAGCCGCGGTCCGGCGGGTATCTACAATGAGCAGTTCTTC.

A few counts support this clonotype. V is TRBV4-1 and J is TRBJ2-1; D is perhaps TRBD1 or TRBD2 (6 bases each). V was trimmed by 5 bases and J by 2 bases, leaving 13 bases between them. The germline CDR1 and CDR2 sequences are MGHRA and YSYEKL. The CDR3 covers 15 residues. For the CDR3, the DNA is TGCGCCAGCAGCTCGGAAAGGGGGGCCTACAATGAGCAGTTCTTC. Translated: CASSSERGAYNEQFF.

V and J are TRBV20-1 and TRBJ2-5; maybe TRBD1 (5 bases). Trimming shortened V by 6 bases and J by 5 bases, and 22 bases separated the two germline ends. The germline V gene has CDR1 DFQATT and CDR2 SNEGSKA (reference sequence). This CDR3 spans 15 amino acids. CDR3 sequence (DNA): TGCAGTGCCACCACAAGGCAGGGAAGTGTGGAGACCCAGTACTTC. This codes for CSATTRQGSVETQYF.

In this sample, this clonotype turned up once. The chain links TRBV20-1 to TRBJ2-5, with D possibly being TRBD1 (6 bases). The CDR3 totals 16 residues. The V end lost 4 bases, the J end lost 2 bases, and 20 bases lay between the germline ends. The germline CDR1 and CDR2 sequences are DFQATT and SNEGSKA (reference sequence). The CDR3 reads CSAIPSRGRLQETQYF. CDR3 nucleotides: TGCAGTGCTATCCCAAGCAGGGGCAGATTGCAAGAGACCCAGTACTTC.

V gene TRBV7-9 combines with J gene TRBJ2-4; D unresolved. The V gene lost 1 base and the J gene lost 5 bases, with 6 bases spanning the gap. CDR1 SEHNR and CDR2 FQNEAQ come from the germline V gene (reference sequence). The CDR3 runs 13 residues. The CDR3 is CASSLDTENIQYF. The CDR3 nucleotides are TGTGCCAGCAGCTTAGATACCGAAAACATTCAGTACTTC.

This chain uses TRBV12-3 or TRBV12-4 with TRBJ2-7, with a tentative D call TRBD1 (5 bases). Trimming cost V 4 bases and J 2 bases, with 15 bases left between them. The CDR3 contains 15 residues. In DNA, the CDR3 is TGTGCCAGCAGTTCCCGGTTAGGGGCCCCCTACGAGCAGTACTTC. It encodes CASSSRLGAPYEQYF.

V gene TRBV4-1 combines with J gene TRBJ1-6; TRBD1 is a possible D gene (6 bases). From germline, CDR1 is MGHRA and CDR2 YSYEKL. Trimming took off 6 bases at V and 3 bases at J, with 18 bases between the two ends. This CDR3 contains 17 residues. The CDR3 protein is CASRSVGRGSYNSPLHF. DNA for the CDR3: TGCGCCAGCAGGTCCGTCGGCAGGGGAAGCTATAATTCACCCCTCCACTTT.